The rows below give T cell receptor beta chains drawn from one sample of a study of cytomegalovirus exposure and HLA in healthy donors. Clones were read by immunoSEQ multiplex PCR, and TCRdb kept only the in-frame ones, dropping some. In the table there are 250,000 to 400,000 clones, approximately 88% of which are singletons. The sample taken for sequencing was PBMCs. The origin of the receptors is a man in his thirties or forties in good health and CMV-seronegative. Each CDR3 is given with its conserved first and last residue. The D gene is left open where the match is weak. Some rows mark clone size as missing; the rest say once, few, many or name a class of expanded clone.

j_call d_call v_call clone_size cdr3_nt cdr3_aa
TRBJ1-6 TRBD1 TRBV6-1 - TGTGCCAGCAGTGAAGTGGTCGGGACAGGGGGCTATCCCTATAATTCACCCCTCCACTTT CASSEVVGTGGYPYNSPLHF
TRBJ2-2 - TRBV11-3 - TGTGCCGGAGGGCCGACAGGGCAATGGGCCGGGGAGCTGTTTTTT CAGGPTGQWAGELFF
TRBJ1-5 - TRBV6-5 - TGTGCCAGCAGTTCACAGGGTAGTGGCAATCAGCCCCAGCATTTT CASSSQGSGNQPQHF
TRBJ2-3 TRBD2 TRBV7-9 - TGTGCCAGCAGCTTCCGGGGGGACACAGATACGCAGTATTTT CASSFRGDTDTQYF
TRBJ1-1 TRBD1 TRBV6-6 - TGTGCCAGCAGACAGGGGGCGTGGACTGAAGCTTTCTTT CASRQGAWTEAFF
TRBJ2-4 - TRBV4-3 - TGCGCCAGCAGCCAAGATACTGGGACACCCAAAAACATTCAGTACTTC CASSQDTGTPKNIQYF
TRBJ1-3 - TRBV19 - TGTGCCAGTAGTATAGGGGCAGGATTTGGAAACACCATATATTTT CASSIGAGFGNTIYF
TRBJ2-7 TRBD2 TRBV7-9 - TGTGCCAGCAGCTCGACTAGCGGGGTCGCCTACGAGCAGTACTTC CASSSTSGVAYEQYF
TRBJ2-2 - TRBV5-6 - TGTGCCAGCAGCTTGGTTCTGAACACCGGGGAGCTGTTTTTT CASSLVLNTGELFF
TRBJ1-1 - TRBV19 - TGTGCCAGTATCAGACGGGGGGAGGGCACTGAAGCTTTCTTT CASIRRGEGTEAFF
TRBJ1-2 - TRBV5-8 - TGTGCCAGCAGCGGCGGCTGGGGCGCGGACTATGGCTACACCTTC CASSGGWGADYGYTF
TRBJ1-2 TRBD1 TRBV19 - TGTGCCAGTAGTTTGCAGGGGGCTAATGGCTACACCTTC CASSLQGANGYTF
TRBJ2-7 TRBD1 TRBV18 - TGTGCCAGCTCTTCCCCGGGACAGGGAAAAGCCTACGAGCAGTACTTC CASSSPGQGKAYEQYF
TRBJ1-5 TRBD1 TRBV2 once TGTGCCAGCAGTGCAGACAGGGGCGGAGGAACCGGTGGACAGCCCCAGCATTTT CASSADRGGGTGGQPQHF
TRBJ2-7 TRBD1 TRBV7-2 - TGTGCCAGCAGCCCCCCCGACCGGGACAGGGGCCTCTACGAGCAGTACTTC CASSPPDRDRGLYEQYF
TRBJ1-2 - TRBV4-1 - TGCGCCAGCAGCCACAGCTATGGCTACACCTTC CASSHSYGYTF
TRBJ1-3 - TRBV2 - TGTGCCAGCAAAATGCGCGGGAGTGGAAACACCATATATTTT CASKMRGSGNTIYF
TRBJ2-7 - TRBV6-5 - TGTGCCAGCAGTTACCAAGACAGGATCTACGAGCAGTACTTC CASSYQDRIYEQYF